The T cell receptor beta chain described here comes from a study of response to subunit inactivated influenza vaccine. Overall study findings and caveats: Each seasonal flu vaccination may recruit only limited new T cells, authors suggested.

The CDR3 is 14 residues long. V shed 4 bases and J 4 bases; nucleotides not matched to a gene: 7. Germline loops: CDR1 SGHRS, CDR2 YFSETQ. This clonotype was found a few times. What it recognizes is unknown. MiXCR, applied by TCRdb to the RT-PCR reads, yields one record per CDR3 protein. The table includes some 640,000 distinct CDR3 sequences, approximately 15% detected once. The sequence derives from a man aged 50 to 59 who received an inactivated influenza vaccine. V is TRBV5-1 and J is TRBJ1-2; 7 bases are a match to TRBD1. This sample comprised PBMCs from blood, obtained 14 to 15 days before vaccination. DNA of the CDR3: TGCGCCAGCAGCCCCGGACAGGCCACCTATGGCTACACCTTC. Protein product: CASSPGQATYGYTF.